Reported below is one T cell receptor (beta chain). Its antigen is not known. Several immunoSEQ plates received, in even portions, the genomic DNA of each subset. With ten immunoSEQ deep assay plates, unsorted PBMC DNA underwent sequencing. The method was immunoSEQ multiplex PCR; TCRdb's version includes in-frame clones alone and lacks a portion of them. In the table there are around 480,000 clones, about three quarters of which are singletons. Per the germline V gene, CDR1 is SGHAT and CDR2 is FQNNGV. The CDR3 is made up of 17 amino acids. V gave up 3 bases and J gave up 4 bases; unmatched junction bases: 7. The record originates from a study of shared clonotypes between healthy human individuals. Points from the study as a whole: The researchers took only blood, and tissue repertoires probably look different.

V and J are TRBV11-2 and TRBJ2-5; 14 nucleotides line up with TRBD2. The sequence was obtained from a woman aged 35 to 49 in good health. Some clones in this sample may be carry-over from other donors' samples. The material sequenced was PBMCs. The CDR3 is CASSFRLAGGPGETQYF. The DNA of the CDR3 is TGTGCCAGCAGCTTCAGACTAGCGGGAGGGCCTGGAGAGACCCAGTACTTC.